Below are 3 T cell receptor beta chains sequenced from a single sample in a study of T cells in Graves' hyperthyroidism and ophthalmopathy. It was RNA transcripts that yielded the amplified TCR beta CDR3 regions. Primed by the HTBI set, a first-round RT-PCR was run on the TCR CDR3. TCRdb independently ran MiXCR on the multiplex PCR reads; one entry per CDR3 protein. Of approximately 400,000 distinct CDR3 sequences in the sample, about 20% were seen once. What was sequenced was blood. The source of these receptors is a woman between 18 and 29 years old with Graves' hyperthyroidism.

Ten or more counts support this clonotype. The genes are TRBV12-3 or TRBV12-4 and TRBJ1-3; D is ambiguous. Trimming pared 1 base from V and 5 bases from J, leaving 9 bases between. This CDR3 contains 14 residues. The DNA for the CDR3 is TGTGCCAGCAGTTTAGGGATACCTCGAAACACCATATATTTT. Translation: CASSLGIPRNTIYF.

This clonotype was counted at least ten times. The rearrangement joins TRBV6-5 to TRBJ1-5; possible D gene TRBD1, 6 bases. V was trimmed by 5 bases and J by 7 bases, leaving 18 bases between them. This CDR3 contains 15 residues. Per germline, CDR1 MNHEY and CDR2 SVGAGI. CDR3 nucleotides: TGTGCCAGCAGTACCACAGGGTCCGGGGAACAGCCCCAGCATTTT. Translation: CASSTTGSGEQPQHF.

J is TRBJ1-1 and V is TRBV6-2 or TRBV6-3, with a tentative D call TRBD1 (6 bases). Trimming took 9 bases from V and 4 from J, leaving 12 bases between them. The V gene's germline CDR1 is MNHEY and CDR2 SVGEGT. The CDR3 consists of 12 residues. In DNA, the CDR3 is TGTGCCAGTTTAACAGGGCGCACTGAAGCTTTCTTT. It codes for CASLTGRTEAFF.